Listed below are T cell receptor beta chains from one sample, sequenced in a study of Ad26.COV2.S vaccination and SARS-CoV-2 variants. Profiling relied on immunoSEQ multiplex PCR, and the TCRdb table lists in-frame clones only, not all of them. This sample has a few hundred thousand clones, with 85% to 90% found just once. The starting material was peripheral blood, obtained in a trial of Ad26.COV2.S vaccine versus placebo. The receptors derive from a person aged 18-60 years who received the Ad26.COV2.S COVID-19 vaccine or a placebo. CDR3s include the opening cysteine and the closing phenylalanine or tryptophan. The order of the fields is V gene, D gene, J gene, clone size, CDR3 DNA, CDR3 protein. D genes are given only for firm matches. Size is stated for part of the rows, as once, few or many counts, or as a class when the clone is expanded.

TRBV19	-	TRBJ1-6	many	TGTGCCAGTAGTATAGGAACGCAGGGTAGCTCCTATAATTCACCCCTCCACTTT	CASSIGTQGSSYNSPLHF
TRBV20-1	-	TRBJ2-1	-	TGCAGTGCTAGTCTTGACCCCATGGGGCGCAATGAGCAGTTCTTC	CSASLDPMGRNEQFF
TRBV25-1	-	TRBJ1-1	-	TGTGCCAGCAGTGTTACCATGAACACTGAAGCTTTCTTT	CASSVTMNTEAFF
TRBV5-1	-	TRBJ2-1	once	TGCGCCAGCAGCCTGTCCCAGGCGAATGAGCAGTTCTTC	CASSLSQANEQFF
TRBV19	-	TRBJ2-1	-	TGTGCCAGTAGTCCCAGGACTACCTACAATGAGCAGTTCTTC	CASSPRTTYNEQFF
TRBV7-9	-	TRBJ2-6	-	TGTGCCAGCAGCTTAGATCTTGGCGGTAGCTCTGGGGCCAACGTCCTGACTTTC	CASSLDLGGSSGANVLTF
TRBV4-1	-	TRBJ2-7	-	TGCGCCAGCAGCCAGAAGGGGGGCTTGGAAGAGCAGTACTTC	CASSQKGGLEEQYF
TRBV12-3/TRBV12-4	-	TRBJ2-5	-	TGTGCCAGCACCGAGAACAGCCAAGAGACCCAGTACTTC	CASTENSQETQYF
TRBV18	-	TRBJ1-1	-	TGTGCCAGCTCACCTCCGAGCGCGATGAACACTGAAGCTTTCTTT	CASSPPSAMNTEAFF
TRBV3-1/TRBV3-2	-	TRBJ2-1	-	TGTGCCAGCAGCCCTCTGACTCTTCAGGGGAATGAGCAGTTCTTC	CASSPLTLQGNEQFF
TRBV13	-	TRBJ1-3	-	TGTGCCAGCAGCTTAGGCCCGGGCATCTCTGGAAACACCATATATTTT	CASSLGPGISGNTIYF
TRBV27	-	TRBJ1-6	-	TGTGCCAGCAGTCGACTTTCCCGGGACAATAATTCACCCCTCCACTTT	CASSRLSRDNNSPLHF
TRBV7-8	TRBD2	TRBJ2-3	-	TGTGCCAGCAGCCAGAGGACTAGCGGGGGGTTCACAGATACGCAGTATTTT	CASSQRTSGGFTDTQYF
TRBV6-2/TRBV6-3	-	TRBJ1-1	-	TGTGCCAGCAACCCTGAACGACAGCTCTACACTGAAGCTTTCTTT	CASNPERQLYTEAFF
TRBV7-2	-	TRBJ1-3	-	TGTGCCAGCAGCTCACAGGGAGGTGGAAACACCATATATTTT	CASSSQGGGNTIYF
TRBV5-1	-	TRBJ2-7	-	TGCGCCAGCAGCTTGGGGGGTCGCTACGAGCAGTACTTC	CASSLGGRYEQYF
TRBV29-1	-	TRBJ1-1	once	TGCAGCGCCTGGGCCGAGAACACTGAAGCTTTCTTT	CSAWAENTEAFF
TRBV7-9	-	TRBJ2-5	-	TGTGCCAGCAGCTTAGGCCCCAGCGAGGTCCCTAGAGAGACCCAGTACTTC	CASSLGPSEVPRETQYF
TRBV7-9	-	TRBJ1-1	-	TGTGCCAGCACCGAAGCACTACGAGCGGGGAACACTGAAGCTTTCTTT	CASTEALRAGNTEAFF
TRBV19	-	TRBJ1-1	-	TGTGCCAGTACCGAGGACGGAGACACTGAAGCTTTCTTT	CASTEDGDTEAFF
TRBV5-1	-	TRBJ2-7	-	TGCGCCAGCAGCCCTACTGGGTACGAGCAGTACTTC	CASSPTGYEQYF
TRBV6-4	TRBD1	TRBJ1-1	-	TGTGCCAGCAGAGATAGAACAGGGGGTAAAGCTGAAGCTTTCTTT	CASRDRTGGKAEAFF
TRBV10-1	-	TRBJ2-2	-	TGCGCCAGCAGGGACACGATGAACACCGGGGAGCTGTTTTTT	CASRDTMNTGELFF
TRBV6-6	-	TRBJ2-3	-	TGTGCCAGCAGTTACTCCGGGAACACAGATACGCAGTATTTT	CASSYSGNTDTQYF
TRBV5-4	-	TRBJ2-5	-	TGTGCCAGCAGCTTCACCCCCGACTGGGAGACCCAGTACTTC	CASSFTPDWETQYF
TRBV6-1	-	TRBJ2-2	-	TGTGCCAGCAGTGAAATGGCGAGGCAGGCCTCCACCGGGGAGCTGTTTTTT	CASSEMARQASTGELFF
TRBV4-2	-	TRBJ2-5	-	TGTGCCAGCAGCCAATCGGCAGGGGACCGCGGGGGGACCCAGTACTTC	CASSQSAGDRGGTQYF
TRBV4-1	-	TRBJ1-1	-	TGCGCCAGCAGCCCTCAGGGAACTGAAGCTTTCTTT	CASSPQGTEAFF
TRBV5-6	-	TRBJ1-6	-	TGTGCCAGCAGCTTGGAGGTTTCCAATTCACCCCTCCACTTT	CASSLEVSNSPLHF
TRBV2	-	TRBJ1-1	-	TGTGCCAGCAAATATTCTCGGGGGCGCTTAATCACTGAAGCTTTCTTT	CASKYSRGRLITEAFF
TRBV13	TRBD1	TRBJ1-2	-	TGTGCCAGCAGCTACCGGGACAGGGCTTATGGCTACACCTTC	CASSYRDRAYGYTF
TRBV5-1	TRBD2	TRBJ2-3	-	TGCGCCAGCAGCTCACGGGACTATAGCACAGATACGCAGTATTTT	CASSSRDYSTDTQYF
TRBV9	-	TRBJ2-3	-	TGTGCCAGCAGCGGGGGGGCCGCAGATACGCAGTATTTT	CASSGGAADTQYF